This is a list of T cell receptor beta chains from one sample in a study of cytomegalovirus exposure and HLA in healthy donors. This table comes from immunoSEQ multiplex PCR, and its TCRdb copy is limited to in-frame clones, with some not included. The top ten clones hold roughly 1.4% of a sample with more than 150,000 clones, 75% to 85% of them seen once. Sequencing was carried out using PBMCs. The receptors originated from a girl aged 5-17 years in good health and CMV-seropositive. CDR3s include the opening cysteine and the closing phenylalanine or tryptophan. D genes are given only for firm matches. Size values are once, few and many counts, or a class for expanded clones, and some rows have none.

abundance	v_gene	len	d_gene	j_gene	CDR3nt	CDR3aa
.	TRBV5-6	12	.	TRBJ2-5	TGTGCCAGCAGCTTGGCCCGGGAGACCCAGTACTTC	CASSLARETQYF
.	TRBV5-1	15	TRBD2	TRBJ2-7	TGCGCCAGCAGCTTGGTTACGGGGGGGCTCTACGAGCAGTACTTC	CASSLVTGGLYEQYF
.	TRBV11-2	11	.	TRBJ1-1	TGTGCCAGCAGCACCGCGGGTGAAGCTTTCTTT	CASSTAGEAFF
.	TRBV7-2	13	.	TRBJ2-5	TGTGCCAGCAGCTTAGAACTAGTTGAGACCCAGTACTTC	CASSLELVETQYF
.	TRBV6-1	16	.	TRBJ1-5	TGTGCCAGCAGTGCTACCTGGACGGGGGGGAATCAGCCCCAGCATTTT	CASSATWTGGNQPQHF
.	TRBV5-5	12	.	TRBJ2-7	TGTGCCAGCAGCCCAGACTTTTACGAGCAGTACTTC	CASSPDFYEQYF
.	TRBV18	12	TRBD1	TRBJ1-5	TGTGCCAGCTCACCGGACAGGGGCTTCCAGCATTTT	CASSPDRGFQHF
.	TRBV7-9	15	TRBD1	TRBJ1-1	TGTGCCAGCAGCTCTCGGGACAGGGCCATCACTGAAGCTTTCTTT	CASSSRDRAITEAFF
.	TRBV4-1	15	TRBD2	TRBJ2-7	TGCGCCAGCAGCCAAGTTTTCGCGGGGGGCTACGAGCAGTACTTC	CASSQVFAGGYEQYF
.	TRBV6-1	14	TRBD1	TRBJ1-3	TGTGCCAGCAGTTTTTCGGGACAGGGAAACACCATATATTTT	CASSFSGQGNTIYF
.	TRBV2	16	TRBD1	TRBJ1-1	TGTGCCAGCACCGCAATGGAGGGACAGGGGAACACTGAAGCTTTCTTT	CASTAMEGQGNTEAFF
.	TRBV25-1	14	.	TRBJ2-2	TGTGCCAGCAGTGCAAACAGGGATTCCGGGGAGCTGTTTTTT	CASSANRDSGELFF
.	TRBV11-3	13	.	TRBJ2-3	TGTGCCAGCAGCCCGAAGGGGATGGATACGCAGTATTTT	CASSPKGMDTQYF
.	TRBV6-6	15	.	TRBJ1-5	TGTGCCAGCAGGGCAGGGGAGCTGGGCAATCAGCCCCAGCATTTT	CASRAGELGNQPQHF
.	TRBV5-1	15	.	TRBJ2-1	TGCGCCAGCAGCCTCGCGCAAAGCTCCTACAATGAGCAGTTCTTC	CASSLAQSSYNEQFF
.	TRBV5-1	14	.	TRBJ2-5	TGCGCCAGCAGCCCCGGGTCACCAGGGGAGACCCAGTACTTC	CASSPGSPGETQYF
.	TRBV5-5	13	.	TRBJ1-5	TGTGCCAGCAGCCAGGGGTATGGTCAGCCCCAGCATTTT	CASSQGYGQPQHF
.	TRBV7-9	14	TRBD1	TRBJ1-1	TGTGCCAGCAGCTTAAGGGACAGCAACACTGAAGCTTTCTTT	CASSLRDSNTEAFF
.	TRBV11-2	17	TRBD2	TRBJ2-3	TGTGCCAGCAGCCCAGGGACCGGGAGCGGGGGCACAGATACGCAGTATTTT	CASSPGTGSGGTDTQYF
.	TRBV5-4	15	TRBD2	TRBJ2-1	TGTGCCAGCAGTTCACATGCTAGCGGATACAATGAGCAGTTCTTC	CASSSHASGYNEQFF
.	TRBV15	13	TRBD1	TRBJ1-1	TGTGCCACCAGCAGGACAGGGTTCACTGAAGCTTTCTTT	CATSRTGFTEAFF
.	TRBV4-2	12	.	TRBJ1-4	TGTGCCAGCAGCCAATCGGGTGAAAAACTGTTTTTT	CASSQSGEKLFF
.	TRBV7-8	18	TRBD1	TRBJ1-3	TGTGCCAGCAGCACAAGGGACAGGGCGTTTGGAAAAGGAAACACCATATATTTT	CASSTRDRAFGKGNTIYF
.	TRBV25-1	16	TRBD1	TRBJ2-7	TGTGCCAGCAGCGTAGGACCCGGCAGGGGGCTTGGCGAGCAGTACTTC	CASSVGPGRGLGEQYF
few	TRBV7-9	16	.	TRBJ1-1	TGTGCCAGCAGCTTAGGTCTTTTCCCTATGAACACTGAAGCTTTCTTT	CASSLGLFPMNTEAFF
few	TRBV5-1	15	.	TRBJ1-1	TGCGCCAGCAGCGCCTACGAAGCCTCGAACACTGAAGCTTTCTTT	CASSAYEASNTEAFF
few	TRBV10-3	14	TRBD1	TRBJ1-4	TGTGCCATCAGCGGGGACAGCGACAATGAAAAACTGTTTTTT	CAISGDSDNEKLFF
.	TRBV4-1	13	.	TRBJ2-7	TGCGCCAGCAGCCAAGAACTAGCTGCCGAGCAGTACTTC	CASSQELAAEQYF
.	TRBV11-2	15	.	TRBJ1-6	TGTGCCAGCAGCTTAGTAGCAGCTGATAATTCACCCCTCCACTTT	CASSLVAADNSPLHF
.	TRBV4-3	16	.	TRBJ2-7	TGCGCCAGCAGCCAAGGGGGTGGGGGGGCGGGGTACGAGCAGTACTTC	CASSQGGGGAGYEQYF
.	TRBV7-9	14	.	TRBJ1-2	TGTGCCAGCAAGAGACCGGGACAAGGCATAGGCTACACCTTC	CASKRPGQGIGYTF
.	TRBV7-2	14	.	TRBJ2-1	TGTGCCAGCAGCTTAGCGGTAGAATACAATGAGCAGTTCTTC	CASSLAVEYNEQFF
.	TRBV11-3	13	.	TRBJ1-1	TGTGCCAGCAGCTTAGATCAGGGCGCTGAAGCTTTCTTT	CASSLDQGAEAFF
.	TRBV9	14	TRBD1	TRBJ1-1	TGTGCCAGCAGCGCAGGGGGCGCGTACACTGAAGCTTTCTTT	CASSAGGAYTEAFF
.	TRBV7-8	15	TRBD1	TRBJ2-1	TGTGCCAGCAGCTTTCGGACAGGAGCCTACAATGAGCAGTTCTTC	CASSFRTGAYNEQFF
.	TRBV5-1	15	.	TRBJ2-2	TGCGCCAGCAGCTTGGGGGCCTCGAACACCGGGGAGCTGTTTTTT	CASSLGASNTGELFF